This T cell receptor (beta chain) was captured by sequencing in a study of a mutant IDH1 vaccine in newly diagnosed glioma. Study overall: Patients underwent eight vaccinations, which took place in weeks 1, 3, 5, 7, 11, 15, 19 and 23. Former treatment meant radiotherapy, temozolomide, or both; the majority had gotten both.

The CDR3 is 13 amino acids. With 3 bases removed from V and 4 bases from J, the gap between germline ends came to 7 bases. CDR1 and CDR2 (germline): KGHSH, LQKENI. Time point denoted: week 23, last vaccination. Every vaccine dose comprised 300 ug of mutant IDH1 20-mer peptide plus topical imiquimod. Sequenced by immunoSEQ multiplex PCR; TCRdb stores in-frame clones only, minus some. Of over 25,000 clones in the sample, roughly 88% were seen once. A remark on this clone: What it binds is not known.

The material was PBMCs, obtained from a glioma patient whose treatment included an IDH1 peptide vaccine. This TCR was recovered from a man aged 35 to 55 with glioma. V is TRBV18 and J is TRBJ1-5; D possibly corresponds to TRBD1 (5 bases). The CDR3 loop reads CASSPAGNQPQHF. CDR3 coding DNA: TGTGCCAGCTCACCGGCAGGGAATCAGCCCCAGCATTTT.